What follows is one T cell receptor (beta chain) and its context. Preparing the TCRbeta library involved the use of unique molecular identifiers. TCRdb called the PCR reads again in MiXCR, with one record for every CDR3 protein. Here the sample spans about 610,000 distinct CDR3 sequences, roughly a tenth being singletons. These data are taken from a study of T-cell reconstitution after alpha-beta-depleted transplantation in children. The sequencing here drew on PBMCs from the stem cell graft donor, taken from the stem cell graft. This TCR was sampled from a human donor who donated a stem cell graft to a child with acute myeloid leukemia.

As DNA, the CDR3 is TGTGCCAGCAGCTTAGGCTTCCCGGGACAACAAAACTATGGCTACACCTTC. Its translation is CASSLGFPGQQNYGYTF. The chain recombines TRBV7-8 with TRBJ1-2, with D possibly being TRBD1 (6 bases). Germline CDR1 is SGHVS and CDR2 is FQNEAQ. The CDR3 totals 17 residues. Trimming left V 1 base short and J 2 bases short, with 17 bases between. The full variable domain, rest sourced from reference TRBV7-8 and TRBJ1-2, is GAGVSQSPRYKVAKRGQDVALRCDPISGHVSLFWYQQALGQGPEFLTYFQNEAQLDKSGLPSDRFFAERPEGSVSTLKIQRTQQEDSAVYLCASSLGFPGQQNYGYTFGSGTRLTVV.